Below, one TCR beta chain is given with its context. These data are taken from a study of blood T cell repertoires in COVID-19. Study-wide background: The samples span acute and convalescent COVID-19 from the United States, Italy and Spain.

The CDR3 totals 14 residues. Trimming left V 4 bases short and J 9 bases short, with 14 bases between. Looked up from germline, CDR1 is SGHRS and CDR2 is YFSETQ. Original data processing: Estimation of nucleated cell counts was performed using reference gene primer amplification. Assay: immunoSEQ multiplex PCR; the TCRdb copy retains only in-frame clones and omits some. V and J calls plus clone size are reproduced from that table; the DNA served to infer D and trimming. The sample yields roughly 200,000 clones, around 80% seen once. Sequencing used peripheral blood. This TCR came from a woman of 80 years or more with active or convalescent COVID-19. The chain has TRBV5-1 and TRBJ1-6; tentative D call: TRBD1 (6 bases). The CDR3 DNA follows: TGCGCCAGCAGCCTGAACAGGGATGCTTCACCCCTCCACTTT. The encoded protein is CASSLNRDASPLHF.